One and the same sample provided the 2 T cell receptor beta chains below, sequenced in a study of T cell changes during pregnancy in multiple sclerosis. The repertoire was sequenced with immunoSEQ multiplex PCR; TCRdb's copy has only in-frame clones and lacks some. The sample carries 50,000 or so clones, approximately 92% recorded once. Sample: peripheral blood, taken after pregnancy. The origin of the receptors is a female donor in good health, enrolled as a control in a pregnancy study.

This clone was seen only a few times. The chain employs TRBV4-3 and TRBJ2-5, with a possible D match to TRBD2 (7 bases). Trimming left V 0 bases short and J 5 bases short, with 13 bases between. This CDR3 has 15 residues. Germline V lookup: CDR1 LGHNA, CDR2 YSLEER. The CDR3 loop reads CASSQERGAAETQYF. The CDR3 region has the DNA TGCGCCAGCAGCCAAGAACGGGGGGCAGCCGAGACCCAGTACTTC.

V is TRBV19 and J is TRBJ1-1; the match to TRBD1 covers 12 bases. Germline V gives CDR1 LNHDA, CDR2 SQIVND (reference sequence). CDR3 size: 13 residues. The ends lost 10 bases at V and 5 bases at J; junction bases unmatched: 5. The CDR3 loop is CAIRDRGLTEAFF. In DNA form, the CDR3 reads TGTGCCATAAGGGACAGGGGGCTAACTGAAGCTTTCTTT.